This is a list of T cell receptor beta chains from one sample in a study of blood T cell repertoires in COVID-19. TCRdb's copy holds only in-frame clones and misses some; the assay was immunoSEQ multiplex PCR. There are 200,000 to 250,000 clones in the sample; 81% occur only once, and around 7% lies in the top ten. The sequenced material came from peripheral blood. These receptors were collected from an elderly woman with COVID-19, enrolled during active disease. The CDR3 runs from the conserved cysteine through the conserved F or W. The D gene is left open where the match is weak. Clone size is stated in some rows and not others, as once, few, many or a class when expanded.

>TRBD1|TRBJ1-3|.|TRBV6-5
TGTGCCAGCAGTCGGGACAGGTACTCTGGAAACACCATATATTTT
CASSRDRYSGNTIYF
>.|TRBJ1-2|.|TRBV5-1
TGCGCCAGCAGCGCGGGAGATGTGATTAACTATGGCTACACCTTC
CASSAGDVINYGYTF
>.|TRBJ1-2|many|TRBV29-1
TGCAGCGTCCATCGGGGGGGCGTCGAATTTGGCTACACCTTC
CSVHRGGVEFGYTF
>.|TRBJ1-2|.|TRBV30
.
CACLVGQGAPGTF
>.|TRBJ1-1|.|TRBV10-3
TGTGCCATCAGTTCCCGGGGGGGGAACACTGAAGCTTTCTTT
CAISSRGGNTEAFF
>TRBD1|TRBJ2-1|.|TRBV18
TGTGCCAGCGCTAGATGGACAGGGAGCAATGAGCAGTTCTTC
CASARWTGSNEQFF
>TRBD1|TRBJ2-3|.|TRBV18
TGTGCCAGCTCACTCCTCTTCACGGCAGGGGGCGAAATGGATACGCAGTATTTT
CASSLLFTAGGEMDTQYF
>.|TRBJ1-2|once|TRBV4-2
TGTGCCAGCAGCCATCAAGATACCCGGGGGGGCGCGAGCTATGGCTACACCTTC
CASSHQDTRGGASYGYTF
>TRBD2|TRBJ2-1|.|TRBV5-4
TGTGCCAGCAGCTTCTCGACTAGCGGGGCCTACAATGAGCAGTTCTTC
CASSFSTSGAYNEQFF
>.|TRBJ2-7|.|TRBV3-1/TRBV3-2
TGTGCCAGCAGCCATTTTGGAGGGGACGAGCAGTACTTC
CASSHFGGDEQYF
>TRBD1|TRBJ1-2|.|TRBV12-3/TRBV12-4
TGTGCCAGCAGTTTCACAGGGGTTGGCTACACCTTC
CASSFTGVGYTF
>TRBD1|TRBJ1-2|.|TRBV30
TGTGCCTGGAGTGTACAAGGCTCCGGGACAGGCCCAAACTATGGCTACACCTTC
CAWSVQGSGTGPNYGYTF
>.|TRBJ2-2|.|TRBV7-2
TGTGCCAGCAGCTCCTTGGACTTCTTCGGGGAGCTGTTTTTT
CASSSLDFFGELFF
>TRBD2|TRBJ2-3|.|TRBV2
TGTGCCTCGGGGGGTACAGATACGCAGTATTTT
CASGGTDTQYF
>.|TRBJ2-7|.|TRBV19
TGTGCCAGTAGTATGGGCGACATCTCCTACGAGCAGTACTTC
CASSMGDISYEQYF
>.|TRBJ1-1|.|TRBV12-5
TGTGCTAGTGGTTCTCGGACTGGGACTGAAGCTTTCTTT
CASGSRTGTEAFF
>TRBD1|TRBJ1-1|.|TRBV5-1
TGCGCCAGCAGCCCTACCGGACAGGGACTGAACACTGAAGCTTTCTTT
CASSPTGQGLNTEAFF
>.|TRBJ2-3|few|TRBV5-1
TGCGCCAGCAGCCCAAACACAGATACGCAGTATTTT
CASSPNTDTQYF
>TRBD1|TRBJ1-1|.|TRBV5-1
TGCGCCAGCAGGGCGGGACAGGGGAGCACTGAAGCTTTCTTT
CASRAGQGSTEAFF
>TRBD1|TRBJ1-2|.|TRBV6-2/TRBV6-3
TGTGCCAGCAGTACCGGGACAGGGCATGGCTACACCTTC
CASSTGTGHGYTF
>TRBD2|TRBJ2-3|.|TRBV5-4
TGTGCCAGCAGGTCACTAGCGGGGGGAACAGATACGCAGTATTTT
CASRSLAGGTDTQYF
>.|TRBJ2-2|few|TRBV29-1
TGCAGCGTGGCTAGCTACGGGACCGGGGAGCTGTTTTTT
CSVASYGTGELFF
>TRBD1|TRBJ1-1|.|TRBV18
TGTGCCAGCTCGCCAATGGGACAGGGGTACACTGAAGCTTTCTTT
CASSPMGQGYTEAFF
>.|TRBJ2-1|.|TRBV5-4
TGTGCCAGCAGGGCCCCGGGGACGACAGGAGAGCAGTTCTTC
CASRAPGTTGEQFF
>.|TRBJ1-3|.|TRBV6-5
TGTGCCAGCAGGGGGGGGTTCTCTGGAAACACCATATATTTT
CASRGGFSGNTIYF
>.|TRBJ1-5|.|TRBV15
TGTGCCACCAGCAGAGATGAGTATCAGCCCCAGCATTTT
CATSRDEYQPQHF
>.|TRBJ2-2|.|TRBV11-2
TGTGCCAGCACCCAGAGAGGCACCGGGGAGCTGTTTTTT
CASTQRGTGELFF
>.|TRBJ1-6|.|TRBV10-3
TGTGCCATCAGGGACAGCGGTAATTCACCCCTCCACTTT
CAIRDSGNSPLHF
>TRBD2|TRBJ2-5|.|TRBV7-3
TGTGCCAGCAGCCCTGGGACTAGTCGGGAGACCCAGTACTTC
CASSPGTSRETQYF
>TRBD1|TRBJ2-5|.|TRBV28
TGTGCCAGCAGTATACCCGGGACAGGGGAAGAGACCCAGTACTTC
CASSIPGTGEETQYF
>TRBD2|TRBJ2-5|.|TRBV5-1
TGCGCCAGCAGCCCGACGGGGGGCCAAGAGACCCAGTACTTC
CASSPTGGQETQYF
>.|TRBJ2-7|.|TRBV3-1/TRBV3-2
TGTGCCAGCAGCCAAGGGGGGGGGCCGTACGAGCAGTACTTC
CASSQGGGPYEQYF
>.|TRBJ2-7|.|TRBV28
TGTGCCAGCAGGCGAGGGGGTCCCTACGAGCAGTACTTC
CASRRGGPYEQYF
>TRBD1|TRBJ1-2|.|TRBV24-1
TGTGCCACCAGTGATTCGGGACAGGGGGCCAAACTCTATGGCTACACCTTC
CATSDSGQGAKLYGYTF
>.|TRBJ2-7|few|TRBV27
TGTGCCAGCAGTTTAGGACAGCCCTACGAGCAGTACTTC
CASSLGQPYEQYF
>.|TRBJ1-2|.|TRBV5-6
TGTGCCAGCAGCTTGGCGACAGAGCAATCTAACTATGGCTACACCTTC
CASSLATEQSNYGYTF
>TRBD1|TRBJ1-2|.|TRBV10-3
TGTGCCATCAGCGCGGGACAGGGGCATCGTGGCTACACCTTC
CAISAGQGHRGYTF
>.|TRBJ2-3|few|TRBV29-1
TGCAGCGTGAGAGGGGGCGGGAGGAGCACAGATACGCAGTATTTT
CSVRGGGRSTDTQYF
>.|TRBJ2-6|once|TRBV5-1
TGCGCCAGCAGCCCCAGGGTCTCTGGGGCCAACGTCCTGACTTTC
CASSPRVSGANVLTF